This entry lists 17 T cell receptor beta chains sequenced from one sample in a study of cytomegalovirus exposure and HLA in healthy donors (dated 2017 in TCRdb). Library generation was performed with the immunoSEQ multiplex PCR assay. The multiplex PCR relied on a mix of 60 forward primers for TCR Vbeta segments and 13 reverse primers for TCR Jbeta segments. Here the immuneACCESS table is served through TCRdb, limited to in-frame sequences with V and J called. Missing clones are a known gap in these copies; in checked studies unresolved V genes cover under half, and the rest lacks a known reason. The table for this sample lists some 170,000 clones; approximately 80% of them were counted only once. The ten largest account for about 3.1% of the sample. The sequenced sample consisted of PBMCs. Every receptor here comes from a female donor in good health and CMV-seronegative.

This clone was recorded once. CDR3 DNA: TGTGCCAGTAGTAACACGAGCGGGGGATCTCACAATGAGCAGTTCTTC. Translating it yields CASSNTSGGSHNEQFF. The rearrangement uses TRBV19 and TRBJ2-1, with TRBD2 identical over 8 bases. Germline CDR1 and CDR2: LNHDA and SQIVND (reference sequence). The CDR3 has 16 residues. The trim removed 4 bases at V and 5 bases at J, leaving 10 bases unmatched.

CDR3 DNA: TGTGCCAGCAGCATGGGACTAGCGGGGGGGCCCCGTAGGGAGACCCAGTACTTC. Residues: CASSMGLAGGPRRETQYF. The genes are TRBV7-7 and TRBJ2-5; 16 positions match TRBD2. J gave up 5 bases and V 5 bases, and 11 bases lay outside the gene matches. The CDR3 totals 18 residues. Germline-derived CDR1 and CDR2 are SSHAT and FNYEAQ (reference sequence).

The V and J genes are TRBV18 and TRBJ2-2; D ambiguous. V lost 1 base to trimming and J lost 3 bases, with 9 bases between them. This CDR3 is built from 15 residues. Germline V gene lookup returns CDR1 KGHSH and CDR2 LQKENI. The CDR3 protein is CASSPLGRYTGELFF. CDR3 DNA sequence: TGTGCCAGCTCACCACTTGGGCGCTACACCGGGGAGCTGTTTTTT.

The chain recombines TRBV18 with TRBJ1-1; D perhaps matches TRBD1 (6 bases). Trimming left V 3 bases short and J 4 bases short, with 15 bases between. CDR1 is KGHSH, CDR2 LQKENI, per germline. This CDR3 is 15 amino acids long. CDR3: CASSPLTTGSTEAFF. Here the CDR3 DNA reads TGTGCCAGCTCACCGCTTACCACAGGGAGCACTGAAGCTTTCTTT.

The chain links TRBV30 to TRBJ1-1, with a weak D call TRBD1 (5 bases). Looked up from germline, CDR1 is GTSNPN and CDR2 is SVGIG (reference sequence). This CDR3 spans 13 amino acids. The V end was cut by 4 bases, the J end by 6 bases, with 15 bases between. The CDR3, as DNA: TGTGCCTGGATCCCGGCCTCGGGGGCTGAAGCTTTCTTT. It is translated as CAWIPASGAEAFF. Full variable domain (remainder filled in from reference TRBV30 and TRBJ1-1): SQTIHQWPATLVQPVGSPLSLECTVEGTSNPNLYWYRQAAGRGLQLLFYSVGIGQISSEVPQNLSASRPQDRQFILSSKKLLLSDSGFYLCAWIPASGAEAFFGQGTRLTVV.

This clone has just a few counts. This sequence joins TRBV5-8 and TRBJ1-2; a possible D gene is TRBD1 (5 bases). Germline V gives CDR1 SGHTS, CDR2 YDEGEE. V lost 0 bases to trimming and J lost 3 bases, with 9 bases between them. This CDR3 has 14 residues. The CDR3 spells CASSLGPQDYGYTF. Here the CDR3 DNA reads TGTGCCAGCAGCTTGGGGCCACAGGACTATGGCTACACCTTC.

The CDR3 reads CASSRAQGLPDYNEQFF. In DNA, the CDR3 is TGTGCCAGCAGCCGGGCTCAGGGTCTCCCCGACTACAATGAGCAGTTCTTC. The rearrangement uses TRBV5-6 and TRBJ2-1, with D possibly matching TRBD1 (5 bases). V shed 4 bases and J shed 3 bases, with 20 bases lying between them. This CDR3 comprises 17 residues. Germline values: CDR1 SGHDT, CDR2 YYEEEE.

This clone was picked up a small number of times. V and J are TRBV2 and TRBJ2-1; 14 nucleotides match TRBD2. This CDR3 region has 14 residues. Germline V gene data show CDR1 as SNHLY and CDR2 as FYNNEI. V shed 6 bases and J 9 bases; nucleotides not matched to a gene: 4. The DNA of the CDR3 is TGTGCCAGCAGGACTAGCGGGGGGGTGTCTGAGCAGTTCTTC. Translated: CASRTSGGVSEQFF.

This clone occurred once. This chain joins TRBV12-5 and TRBJ2-7, with a weak D call TRBD2 (7 bases). Trimming took 0 bases from V and 2 from J, leaving 17 bases between them. This CDR3 has 17 residues. Germline loops: CDR1 LGHNT, CDR2 FRNRAP. CDR3 DNA: TGTGCTAGTGGTTTGGTAAACCCGGCGGGGGCGACCTACGAGCAGTACTTC. Its translation is CASGLVNPAGATYEQYF.

This chain connects TRBV9 to TRBJ2-2; D gene unclear. CDR3 size: 14 residues. Germline assignment: CDR1 SGDLS and CDR2 YYNGEE. The ends were cut back, 0 bases at V and 4 bases at J, with 7 bases in the middle. In DNA, the CDR3 is TGTGCCAGCAGCGTAGGATCAGGCACCGGGGAGCTGTTTTTT. Encoded protein: CASSVGSGTGELFF.

This clone appeared a few times. The chain combines TRBV5-8 with TRBJ2-7; the D gene is possibly TRBD2 (6 bases). The germline CDR1 and CDR2 sequences are SGHTS and YDEGEE. Trimming took off 0 bases at V and 2 bases at J, with 9 bases between the two ends. The CDR3 extends over 14 amino acids. The chain's CDR3 is CASSLVGLTYEQYF. CDR3 in DNA: TGTGCCAGCAGCTTGGTCGGACTAACCTACGAGCAGTACTTC. The variable domain in full, with the rest retrieved from reference TRBV5-8 and TRBJ2-7, is EAGVTQSPTHLIKTRGQQATLRCSPISGHTSVYWYQQALGLGLQFLLWYDEGEERNRGNFPPRFSGRQFPNYSSELNVNALELEDSALYLCASSLVGLTYEQYFGPGTRLTVT.

The CDR3 here is CASSLVPGQGSSIYEQYF. The CDR3 DNA reads as TGCGCCAGCAGCTTGGTACCGGGACAGGGATCCAGCATCTACGAGCAGTACTTC. V gene TRBV5-1 combines with J gene TRBJ2-7; TRBD1 agrees at 9 bases. V shed 0 bases and J 3 bases; nucleotides not matched to a gene: 13. Per germline, CDR1 SGHRS and CDR2 YFSETQ. The CDR3 has 18 residues.

The V call is TRBV15, the J call TRBJ1-4, with a tentative D call TRBD1 (5 bases). There are 18 residues in the CDR3. Trimming shortened V by 0 bases and J by 4 bases, and 18 bases separated the two germline ends. The germline V gene encodes CDR1 LNHNV and CDR2 YYDKDF (reference sequence). The CDR3, as DNA: TGTGCCACCAGCAGAGATACCTGGTTGGGGCAAGGTAATGAAAAACTGTTTTTT. This translates into CATSRDTWLGQGNEKLFF.

This clone was counted once. V and J are TRBV29-1 and TRBJ2-5; possible D gene TRBD2, 8 bases. The CDR3 has 16 residues. V was shortened by 6 bases and J by 6 bases, with 26 bases between the two germline ends. Germline V CDR1 and CDR2: SQVTM, ANQGSEA. The CDR3 here is CSVATGLAGILKTQYF. CDR3 sequence (DNA): TGCAGCGTAGCGACAGGGTTAGCGGGGATTCTGAAGACCCAGTACTTC.

With regard to this clone: One end of the junction is discordant with germline, which a read error may explain. Other DNA sequences of this sample code for an identical CDR3. The chain couples TRBV4-3 to TRBJ1-1; TRBD1 is a possible D gene (6 bases). CDR1 and CDR2 (germline): LGHNA, YSLEER. The CDR3 length is 14 residues. CDR3 sequence (DNA): TGCGCTAGCAGCCACCGAGGACAGTACGCTGAAGCTTTCTTT. Encoded protein: CASSHRGQYAEAFF.

The chain is built from TRBV19 and TRBJ1-1, with 7 nucleotides matching TRBD1. This CDR3 contains 14 residues. J was trimmed by 4 bases and V by 4 bases; bases with no gene match: 6. The germline V gene encodes CDR1 LNHDA and CDR2 SQIVND (reference sequence). DNA of the CDR3: TGTGCCAGTAGTACGACTTACAGGGGCACTGAAGCTTTCTTT. Translated, it gives CASSTTYRGTEAFF.

V usage is TRBV6-1 and J usage is TRBJ2-7; 8 bases fit TRBD1. CDR1 is MNHNS, CDR2 SASEGT, per germline. The CDR3 contains 15 residues. V lost 4 bases and J lost 2; bases outside the gene matches: 7. For the CDR3, the DNA is TGTGCCAGCAGTGTATTAGACAGGGGTGCCTACGAGCAGTACTTC. Its protein is CASSVLDRGAYEQYF.